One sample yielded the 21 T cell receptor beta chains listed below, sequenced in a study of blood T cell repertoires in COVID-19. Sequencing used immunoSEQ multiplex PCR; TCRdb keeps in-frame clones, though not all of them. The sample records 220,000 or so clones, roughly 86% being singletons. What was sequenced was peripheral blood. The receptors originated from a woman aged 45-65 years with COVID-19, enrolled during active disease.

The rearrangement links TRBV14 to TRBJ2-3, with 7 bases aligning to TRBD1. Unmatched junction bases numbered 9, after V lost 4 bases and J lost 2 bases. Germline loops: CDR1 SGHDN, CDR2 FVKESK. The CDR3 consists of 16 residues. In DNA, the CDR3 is TGTGCCAGCAGCCCCTTGAGGGGGCGGAACACAGATACGCAGTATTTT. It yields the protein CASSPLRGRNTDTQYF.

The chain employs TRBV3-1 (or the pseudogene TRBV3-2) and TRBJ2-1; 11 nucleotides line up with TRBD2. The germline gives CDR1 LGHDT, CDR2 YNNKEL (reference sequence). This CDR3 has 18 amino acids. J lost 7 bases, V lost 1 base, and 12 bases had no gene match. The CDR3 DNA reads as TGTGCCAGCAGCCAAGGCAGGAGGTTTAGCGGGGGGGCAAATGAGCAGTTCTTC. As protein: CASSQGRRFSGGANEQFF.

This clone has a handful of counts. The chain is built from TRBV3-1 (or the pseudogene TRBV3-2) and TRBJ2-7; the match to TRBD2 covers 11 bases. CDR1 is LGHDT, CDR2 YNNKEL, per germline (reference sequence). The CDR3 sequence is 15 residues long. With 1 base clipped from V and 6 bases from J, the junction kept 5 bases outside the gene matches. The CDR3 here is CASSQALAGGGEQYF. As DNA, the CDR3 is TGTGCCAGCAGCCAAGCTCTAGCGGGGGGCGGCGAGCAGTACTTC.

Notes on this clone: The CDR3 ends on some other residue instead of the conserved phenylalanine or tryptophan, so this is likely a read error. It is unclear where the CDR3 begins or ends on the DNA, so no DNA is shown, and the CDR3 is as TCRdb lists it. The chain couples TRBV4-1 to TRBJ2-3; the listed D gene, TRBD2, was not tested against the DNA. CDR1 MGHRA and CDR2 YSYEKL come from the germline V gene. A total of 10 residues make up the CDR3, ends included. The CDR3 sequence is CASSQDLLAI.

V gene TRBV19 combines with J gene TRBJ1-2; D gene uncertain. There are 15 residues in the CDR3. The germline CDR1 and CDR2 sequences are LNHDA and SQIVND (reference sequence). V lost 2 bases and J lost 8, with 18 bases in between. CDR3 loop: CASSIWWADSVGYTF. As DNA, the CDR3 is TGTGCCAGTAGTATATGGTGGGCAGATTCGGTAGGCTACACCTTC.

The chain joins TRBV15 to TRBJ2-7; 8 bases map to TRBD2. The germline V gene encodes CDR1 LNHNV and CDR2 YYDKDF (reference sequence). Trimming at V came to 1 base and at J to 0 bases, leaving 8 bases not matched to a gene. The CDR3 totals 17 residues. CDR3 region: CATSRGSGGSSSYEQYF. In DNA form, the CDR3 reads TGTGCCACCAGCAGAGGCAGCGGGGGTAGCAGCTCCTACGAGCAGTACTTC.

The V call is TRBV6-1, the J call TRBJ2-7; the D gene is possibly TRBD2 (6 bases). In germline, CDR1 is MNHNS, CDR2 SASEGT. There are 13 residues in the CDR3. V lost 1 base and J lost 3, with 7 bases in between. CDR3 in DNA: TGTGCCAGCAGTGAAGGGGGGGACTACGAGCAGTACGTC. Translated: CASSEGGDYEQYV.

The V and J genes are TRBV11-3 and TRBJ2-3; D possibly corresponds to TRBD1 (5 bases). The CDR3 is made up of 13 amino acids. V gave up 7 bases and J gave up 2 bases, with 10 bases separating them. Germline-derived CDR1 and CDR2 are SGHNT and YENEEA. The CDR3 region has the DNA TGTGCCAGCAACACAGGTGACACAGATACGCAGTATTTT. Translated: CASNTGDTDTQYF.

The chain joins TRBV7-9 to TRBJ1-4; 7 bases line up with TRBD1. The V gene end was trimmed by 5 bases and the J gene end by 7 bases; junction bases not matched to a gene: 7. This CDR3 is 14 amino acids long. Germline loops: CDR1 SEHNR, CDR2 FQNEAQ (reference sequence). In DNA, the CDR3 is TGTGCCAGCAGCAGGACAGGTTTAGGTGAAAAACTGTTTTTT. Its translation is CASSRTGLGEKLFF.

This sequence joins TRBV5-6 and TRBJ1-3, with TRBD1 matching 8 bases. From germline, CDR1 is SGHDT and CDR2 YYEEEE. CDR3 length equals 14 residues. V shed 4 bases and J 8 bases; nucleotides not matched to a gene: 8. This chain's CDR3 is CASSHTGGRDTIYF. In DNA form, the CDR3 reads TGTGCCAGCAGCCACACAGGGGGTAGAGACACCATATATTTT.

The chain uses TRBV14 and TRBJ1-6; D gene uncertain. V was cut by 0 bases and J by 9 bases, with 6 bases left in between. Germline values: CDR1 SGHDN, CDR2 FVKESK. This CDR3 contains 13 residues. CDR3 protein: CASSQDLSSPLHF. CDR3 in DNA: TGTGCCAGCAGCCAAGATCTTAGTTCACCCCTCCACTTT.

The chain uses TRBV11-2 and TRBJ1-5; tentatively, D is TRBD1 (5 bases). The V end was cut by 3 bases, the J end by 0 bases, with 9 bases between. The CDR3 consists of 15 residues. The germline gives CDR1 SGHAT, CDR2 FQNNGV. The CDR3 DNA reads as TGTGCCAGCAGCTTCGGGGGTTATAGCAATCAGCCCCAGCATTTT. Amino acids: CASSFGGYSNQPQHF. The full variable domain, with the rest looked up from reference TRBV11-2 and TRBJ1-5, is EAGVAQSPRYKIIEKRQSVAFWCNPISGHATLYWYQQILGQGPKLLIQFQNNGVVDDSQLPKDRFSAERLKGVDSTLKIQPAKLEDSAVYLCASSFGGYSNQPQHFGDGTRLSIL.

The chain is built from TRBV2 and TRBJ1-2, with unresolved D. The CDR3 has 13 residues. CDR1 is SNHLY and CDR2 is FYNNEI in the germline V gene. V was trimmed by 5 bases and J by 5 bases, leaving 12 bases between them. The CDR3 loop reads CASSLPTYYGYTF. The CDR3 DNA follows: TGTGCCAGCAGTCTTCCGACTTATTATGGCTACACCTTC.

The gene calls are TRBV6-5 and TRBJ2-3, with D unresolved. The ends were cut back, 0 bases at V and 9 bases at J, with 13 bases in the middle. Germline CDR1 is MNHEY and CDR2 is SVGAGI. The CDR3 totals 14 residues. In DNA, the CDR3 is TGTGCCAGCAGTTACTCGAGCCTCCCTAGAACGCAGTATTTT. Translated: CASSYSSLPRTQYF.

In DNA, the CDR3 is TGTGCCAGCAGCCAAGTTTGGAGAGCGGGGGGCCTGAGCTCCTACGAGCAGTACTTC. Translated: CASSQVWRAGGLSSYEQYF. The chain employs TRBV4-2 and TRBJ2-7; 9 positions match TRBD2. The ends lost 1 base at V and 0 bases at J; junction bases unmatched: 13. CDR3 length: 19 amino acids. Germline V gene data show CDR1 as LGHNA and CDR2 as YNFKEQ.

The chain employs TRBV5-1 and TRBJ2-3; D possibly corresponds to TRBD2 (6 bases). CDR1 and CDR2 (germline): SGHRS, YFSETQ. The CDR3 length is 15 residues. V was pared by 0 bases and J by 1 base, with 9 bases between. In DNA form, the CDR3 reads TGCGCCAGCAGCTTGGAAGGGGAGGGCACAGATACGCAGTATTTT. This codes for CASSLEGEGTDTQYF. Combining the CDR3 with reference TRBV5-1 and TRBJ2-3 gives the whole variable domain KAGVTQTPRYLIKTRGQQVTLSCSPISGHRSVSWYQQTPGQGLQFLFEYFSETQRNKGNFPGRFSGRQFSNSRSEMNVSTLELGDSALYLCASSLEGEGTDTQYFGPGTRLTVL.

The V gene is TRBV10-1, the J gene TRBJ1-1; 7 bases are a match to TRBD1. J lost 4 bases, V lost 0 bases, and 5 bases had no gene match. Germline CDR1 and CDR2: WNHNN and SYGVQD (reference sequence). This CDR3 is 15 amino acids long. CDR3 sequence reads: CASSESLRQGTEAFF. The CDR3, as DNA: TGCGCCAGCAGTGAGTCACTACGACAGGGCACTGAAGCTTTCTTT.

The CDR3 DNA reads TGTGCCAGTAGTACAGGAGGGGCACACAATGAGCAGTTCTTC. Encoded protein: CASSTGGAHNEQFF. This chain joins TRBV19 and TRBJ2-1, with D tentatively TRBD2 (6 bases). Germline CDR1 LNHDA, CDR2 SQIVND (reference sequence). This CDR3 has 14 residues. Between the trimmed V and J ends, which lost 4 bases and 5 bases, there was a span of 12 bases. The entire variable domain, with the rest obtained from reference TRBV19 and TRBJ2-1, is as follows: DGGITQSPKYLFRKEGQNVTLSCEQNLNHDAMYWYRQDPGQGLRLIYYSQIVNDFQKGDIAEGYSVSREKKESFPLTVTSAQKNPTAFYLCASSTGGAHNEQFFGPGTRLTVL.

CDR3 sequence (DNA): TGCGCCAGCGGTCAGGACAGCTACATGAACACTGAAGCTTTCTTT. Encoded protein: CASGQDSYMNTEAFF. The chain carries TRBV5-1 and TRBJ1-1, with a tentative D call TRBD1 (6 bases). This CDR3 is 15 amino acids long. The ends were cut back, 7 bases at V and 0 bases at J, with 16 bases in the middle. Germline V lookup: CDR1 SGHRS, CDR2 YFSETQ.

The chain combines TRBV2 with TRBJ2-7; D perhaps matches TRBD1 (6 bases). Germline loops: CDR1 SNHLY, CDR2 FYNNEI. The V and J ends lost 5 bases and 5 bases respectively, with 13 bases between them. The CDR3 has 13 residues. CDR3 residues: CASSYRVRDEQYV. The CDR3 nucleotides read TGTGCCAGCAGTTACAGGGTCCGCGACGAGCAGTACGTC.

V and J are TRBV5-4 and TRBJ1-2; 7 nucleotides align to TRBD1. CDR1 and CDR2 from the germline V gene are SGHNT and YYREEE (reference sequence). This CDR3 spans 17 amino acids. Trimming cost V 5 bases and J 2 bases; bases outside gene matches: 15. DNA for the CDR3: TGTGCCAGCAGGGGCGCTTTAAGACAGGGCTCCAACTATGGCTACACCTTC. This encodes CASRGALRQGSNYGYTF.